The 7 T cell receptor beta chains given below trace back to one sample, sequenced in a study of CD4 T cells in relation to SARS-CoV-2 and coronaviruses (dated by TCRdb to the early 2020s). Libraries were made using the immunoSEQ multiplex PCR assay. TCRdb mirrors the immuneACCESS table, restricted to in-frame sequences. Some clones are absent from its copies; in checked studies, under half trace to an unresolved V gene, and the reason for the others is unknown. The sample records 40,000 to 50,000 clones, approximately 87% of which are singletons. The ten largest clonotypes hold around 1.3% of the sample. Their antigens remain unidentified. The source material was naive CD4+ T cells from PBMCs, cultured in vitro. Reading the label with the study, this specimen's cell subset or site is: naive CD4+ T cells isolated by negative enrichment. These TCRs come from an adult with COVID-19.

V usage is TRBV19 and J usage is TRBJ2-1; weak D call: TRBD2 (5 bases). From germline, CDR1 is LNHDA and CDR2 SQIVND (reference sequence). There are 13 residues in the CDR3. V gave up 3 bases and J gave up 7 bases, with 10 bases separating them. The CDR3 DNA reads TGTGCCAGTAGTATGAGTGGCGGGAATGAGCAGTTCTTC. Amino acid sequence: CASSMSGGNEQFF. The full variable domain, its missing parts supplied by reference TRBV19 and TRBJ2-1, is DGGITQSPKYLFRKEGQNVTLSCEQNLNHDAMYWYRQDPGQGLRLIYYSQIVNDFQKGDIAEGYSVSREKKESFPLTVTSAQKNPTAFYLCASSMSGGNEQFFGPGTRLTVL.

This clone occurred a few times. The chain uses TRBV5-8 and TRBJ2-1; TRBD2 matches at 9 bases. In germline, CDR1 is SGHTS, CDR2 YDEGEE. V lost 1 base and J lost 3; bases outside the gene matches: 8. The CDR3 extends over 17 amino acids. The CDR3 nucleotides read TGTGCCAGCAGCTTGTTAGTGACTAGCGGCTACTACAATGAGCAGTTCTTC. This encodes CASSLLVTSGYYNEQFF.

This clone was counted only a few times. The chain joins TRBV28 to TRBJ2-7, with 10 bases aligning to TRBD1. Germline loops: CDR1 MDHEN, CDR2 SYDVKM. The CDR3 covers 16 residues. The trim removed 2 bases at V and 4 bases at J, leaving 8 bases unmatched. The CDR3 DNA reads TGTGCCAGCAGTTTAGGGCCCCCGGGACAGGGGTACGAGCAGTACTTC. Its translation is CASSLGPPGQGYEQYF.

CDR3 in amino acids: CASSGEPMAPEQFF. The CDR3 DNA is TGTGCCAGCAGTGGGGAACCCATGGCCCCGGAGCAGTTCTTC. The V gene is TRBV6-2 or TRBV6-3, the J gene TRBJ2-1, with unresolved D. Trimming pared 5 bases from V and 10 bases from J, leaving 18 bases between. This CDR3 is built from 14 residues. Germline V lookup: CDR1 MNHEY, CDR2 SVGEGT.

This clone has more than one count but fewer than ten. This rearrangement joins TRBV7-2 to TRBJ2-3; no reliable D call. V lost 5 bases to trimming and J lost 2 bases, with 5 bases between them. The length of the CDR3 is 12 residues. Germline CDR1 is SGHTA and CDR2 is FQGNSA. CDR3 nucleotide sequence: TGTGCCAGCAGCCCGCCCACAGATACGCAGTATTTT. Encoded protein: CASSPPTDTQYF.

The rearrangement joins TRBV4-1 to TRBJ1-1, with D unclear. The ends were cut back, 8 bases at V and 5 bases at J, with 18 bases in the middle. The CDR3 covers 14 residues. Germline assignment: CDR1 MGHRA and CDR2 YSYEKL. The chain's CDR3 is CASADIPWETEAFF. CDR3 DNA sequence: TGCGCCAGCGCAGACATACCTTGGGAGACTGAAGCTTTCTTT.

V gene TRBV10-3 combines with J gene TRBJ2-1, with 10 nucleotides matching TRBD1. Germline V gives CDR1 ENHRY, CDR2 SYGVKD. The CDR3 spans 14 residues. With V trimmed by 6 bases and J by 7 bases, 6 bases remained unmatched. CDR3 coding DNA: TGTGCCATCAGGGGGACAGGGGAATGGAATGAGCAGTTCTTC. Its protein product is CAIRGTGEWNEQFF.